This T cell receptor (beta chain) was found in a study of spatial heterogeneity in lung cancer. The sample holds many counts of this clonotype. Via MiXCR, TCRdb re-called the 5' RACE reads, giving one row per CDR3 protein. This table holds 39,000 or so distinct CDR3 sequences, roughly a tenth found once. Sample time point: blood at routine non-recurrence follow-up after resection. The germline V gene has CDR1 SGHTA and CDR2 FQGNSA. Deletions cut 5 bases from V and 0 bases from J, with 8 bases between. The CDR3 contains 14 residues. The source material was PBMCs, sampled at follow-up. The receptor was derived from a female donor with early-stage non-small cell lung cancer. The chain recombines TRBV7-2 with TRBJ2-1, with D hard to call. The CDR3 loop is CASSPRSSYNEQFF. The DNA for the CDR3 is TGTGCCAGCAGCCCCAGGAGCTCCTACAATGAGCAGTTCTTC. The variable domain in full, completed from reference TRBV7-2 and TRBJ2-1, reads GAGVSQSPSNKVTEKGKDVELRCDPISGHTALYWYRQSLGQGLEFLIYFQGNSAPDKSGLPSDRFSAERTGGSVSTLTIQRTQQEDSAVYLCASSPRSSYNEQFFGPGTRLTVL.